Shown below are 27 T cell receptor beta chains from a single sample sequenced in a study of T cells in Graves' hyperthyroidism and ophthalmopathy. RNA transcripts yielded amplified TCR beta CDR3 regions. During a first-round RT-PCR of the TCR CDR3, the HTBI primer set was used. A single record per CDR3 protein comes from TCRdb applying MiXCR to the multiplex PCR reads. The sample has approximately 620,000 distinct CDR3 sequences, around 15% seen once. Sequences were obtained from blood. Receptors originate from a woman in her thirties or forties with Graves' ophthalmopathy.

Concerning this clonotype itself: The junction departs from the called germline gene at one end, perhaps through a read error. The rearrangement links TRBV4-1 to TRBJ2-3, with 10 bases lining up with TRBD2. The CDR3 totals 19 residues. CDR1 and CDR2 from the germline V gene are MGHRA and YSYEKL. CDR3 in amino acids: CASSQELSGGPGYTDTQYF. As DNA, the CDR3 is TGTGCCAGCAGCCAAGAACTTAGCGGGGGGCCCGGATACACAGATACGCAGTATTTT.

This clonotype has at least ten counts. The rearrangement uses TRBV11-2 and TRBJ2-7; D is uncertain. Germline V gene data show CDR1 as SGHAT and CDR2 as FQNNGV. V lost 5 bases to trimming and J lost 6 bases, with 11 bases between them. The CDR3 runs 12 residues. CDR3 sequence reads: CASSPSYLEQYF. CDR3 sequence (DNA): TGTGCCAGCAGCCCCAGCTATCTCGAGCAGTACTTC.

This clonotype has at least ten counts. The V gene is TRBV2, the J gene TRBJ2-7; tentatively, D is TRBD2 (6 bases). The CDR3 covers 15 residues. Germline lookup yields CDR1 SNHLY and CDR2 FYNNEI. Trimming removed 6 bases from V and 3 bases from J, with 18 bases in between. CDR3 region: CASSAARDFFYEQYF. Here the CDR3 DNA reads TGTGCCAGCAGCGCGGCCCGGGACTTTTTCTACGAGCAGTACTTC.

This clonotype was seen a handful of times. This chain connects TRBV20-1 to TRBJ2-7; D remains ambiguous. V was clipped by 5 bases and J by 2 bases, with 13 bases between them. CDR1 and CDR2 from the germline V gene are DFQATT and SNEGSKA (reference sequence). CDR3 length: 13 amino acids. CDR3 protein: CSALPGPTYEQYF. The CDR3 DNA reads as TGCAGTGCTCTTCCCGGGCCTACCTACGAGCAGTACTTC.

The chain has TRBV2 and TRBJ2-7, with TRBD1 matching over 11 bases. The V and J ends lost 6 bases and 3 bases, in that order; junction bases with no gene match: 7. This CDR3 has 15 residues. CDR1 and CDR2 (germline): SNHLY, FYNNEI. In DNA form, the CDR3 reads TGTGCCAGCAGCCGTCTTGGGACAGGGGGCTACGAGCAGTACTTC. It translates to CASSRLGTGGYEQYF.

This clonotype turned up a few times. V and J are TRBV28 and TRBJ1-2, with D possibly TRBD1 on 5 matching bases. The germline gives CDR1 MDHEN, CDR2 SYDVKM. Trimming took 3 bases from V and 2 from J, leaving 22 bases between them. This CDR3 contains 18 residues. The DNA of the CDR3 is TGTGCCAGCAGTTTGGGTAGGCCCGTGGGACGGCGAAACTATGGCTACACCTTC. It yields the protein CASSLGRPVGRRNYGYTF.

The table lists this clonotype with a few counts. CDR3 sequence (DNA): TGCAGTGCTAGAGTACTAGCGGGGGACCAAGAGACCCAGTACTTC. This gives the protein CSARVLAGDQETQYF. The rearrangement uses TRBV20-1 and TRBJ2-5; 11 bases align to TRBD2. With 1 base clipped from V and 0 bases from J, the junction kept 1 base outside the gene matches. The CDR3 is 15 residues long. CDR1 is DFQATT and CDR2 is SNEGSKA in the germline V gene (reference sequence).

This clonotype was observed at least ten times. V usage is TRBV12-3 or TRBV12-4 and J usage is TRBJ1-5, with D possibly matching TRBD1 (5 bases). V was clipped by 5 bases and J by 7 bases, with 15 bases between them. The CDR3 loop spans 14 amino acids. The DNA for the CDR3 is TGTGCCAGCAGTACTTCCGGGGGGGGACAGCCCCAGCATTTT. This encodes CASSTSGGGQPQHF.

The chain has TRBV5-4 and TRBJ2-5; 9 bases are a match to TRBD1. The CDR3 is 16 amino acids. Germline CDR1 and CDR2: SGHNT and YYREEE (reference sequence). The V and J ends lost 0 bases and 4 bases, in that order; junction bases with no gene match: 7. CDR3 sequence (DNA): TGTGCCAGCAGCTTGGGGGACAGGGTTAAGGGAGAGACCCAGTACTTC. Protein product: CASSLGDRVKGETQYF.

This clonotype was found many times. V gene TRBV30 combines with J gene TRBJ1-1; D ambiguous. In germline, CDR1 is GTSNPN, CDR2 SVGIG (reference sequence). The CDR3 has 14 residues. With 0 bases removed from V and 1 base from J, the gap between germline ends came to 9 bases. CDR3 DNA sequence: TGTGCCTGGAGTGTAGTAACGTCGAACACTGAAGCTTTCTTT. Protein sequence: CAWSVVTSNTEAFF.

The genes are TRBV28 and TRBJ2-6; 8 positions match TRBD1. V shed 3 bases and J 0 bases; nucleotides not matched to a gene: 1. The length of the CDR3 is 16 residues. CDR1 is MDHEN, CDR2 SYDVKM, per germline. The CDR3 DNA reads TGTGCCAGCAGTTTTACAGGGGGCTCTGGGGCCAACGTCCTGACTTTC. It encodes CASSFTGGSGANVLTF.

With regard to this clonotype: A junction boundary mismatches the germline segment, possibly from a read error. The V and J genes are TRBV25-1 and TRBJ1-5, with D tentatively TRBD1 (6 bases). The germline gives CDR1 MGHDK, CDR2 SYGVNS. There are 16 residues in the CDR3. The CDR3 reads CASSRQAPTRNQPQHF. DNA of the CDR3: TGTGCCAGCAGCCGACAGGCCCCCACAAGGAATCAGCCTCAGCATTTT.

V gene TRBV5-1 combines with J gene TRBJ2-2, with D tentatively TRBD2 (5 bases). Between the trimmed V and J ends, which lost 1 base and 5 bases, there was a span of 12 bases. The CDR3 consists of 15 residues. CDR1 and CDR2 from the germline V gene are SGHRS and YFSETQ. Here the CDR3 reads CASSLTSSTTGELFF. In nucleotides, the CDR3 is TGCGCCAGCAGCTTGACTAGTTCAACGACCGGGGAGCTGTTTTTT.

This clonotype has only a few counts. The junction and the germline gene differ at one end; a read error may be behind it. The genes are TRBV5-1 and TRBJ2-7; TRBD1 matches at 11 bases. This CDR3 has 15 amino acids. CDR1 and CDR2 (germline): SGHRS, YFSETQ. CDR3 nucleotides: TGCGCCAGCGGCTTCTGGACAGGGGGCCACTACGAGCAGTACTTC. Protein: CASGFWTGGHYEQYF.

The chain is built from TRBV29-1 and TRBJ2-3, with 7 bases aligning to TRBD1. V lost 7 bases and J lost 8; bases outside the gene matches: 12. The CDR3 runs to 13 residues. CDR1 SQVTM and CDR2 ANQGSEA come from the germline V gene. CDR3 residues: CSARTGDSGTQYF. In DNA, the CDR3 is TGCAGCGCCCGGACAGGCGATTCCGGTACGCAGTATTTT.

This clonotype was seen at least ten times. The CDR3 here is CASSVVPGGNSPLHF. CDR3 nucleotide sequence: TGTGCCAGCAGCGTAGTTCCAGGGGGTAATTCACCCCTCCACTTT. V gene TRBV9 combines with J gene TRBJ1-6, with 7 nucleotides matching TRBD1. J lost 6 bases, V lost 0 bases, and 3 bases had no gene match. CDR3 length: 15 residues. The germline gives CDR1 SGDLS, CDR2 YYNGEE.

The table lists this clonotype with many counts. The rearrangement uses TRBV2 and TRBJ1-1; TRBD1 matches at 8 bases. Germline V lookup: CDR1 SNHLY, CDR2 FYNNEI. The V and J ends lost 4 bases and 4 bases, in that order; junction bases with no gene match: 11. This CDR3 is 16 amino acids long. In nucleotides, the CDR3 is TGTGCCAGCAGTGTCGGACAGGGCCGTCGCGGCACTGAAGCTTTCTTT. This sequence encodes CASSVGQGRRGTEAFF. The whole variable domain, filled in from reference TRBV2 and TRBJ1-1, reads EPEVTQTPSHQVTQMGQEVILRCVPISNHLYFYWYRQILGQKVEFLVSFYNNEISEKSEIFDDQFSVERPDGSNFTLKIRSTKLEDSAMYFCASSVGQGRRGTEAFFGQGTRLTVV.

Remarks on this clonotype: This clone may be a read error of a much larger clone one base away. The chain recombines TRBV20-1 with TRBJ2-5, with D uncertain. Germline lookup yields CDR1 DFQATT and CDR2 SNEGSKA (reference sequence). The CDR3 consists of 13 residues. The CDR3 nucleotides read TGCAGTGCTAGAGCCTATATACAAGGGACCCAGTACTTC. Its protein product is CSARAYIQGTQYF.

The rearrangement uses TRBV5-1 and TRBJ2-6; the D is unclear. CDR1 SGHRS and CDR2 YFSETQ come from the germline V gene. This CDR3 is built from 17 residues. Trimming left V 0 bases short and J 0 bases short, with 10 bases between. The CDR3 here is CASSLVSGASGANVLTF. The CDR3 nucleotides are TGCGCCAGCAGCTTGGTTTCTGGCGCCTCTGGGGCCAACGTCCTGACTTTC. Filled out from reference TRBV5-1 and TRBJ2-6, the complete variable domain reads KAGVTQTPRYLIKTRGQQVTLSCSPISGHRSVSWYQQTPGQGLQFLFEYFSETQRNKGNFPGRFSGRQFSNSRSEMNVSTLELGDSALYLCASSLVSGASGANVLTFGAGSRLTVL.

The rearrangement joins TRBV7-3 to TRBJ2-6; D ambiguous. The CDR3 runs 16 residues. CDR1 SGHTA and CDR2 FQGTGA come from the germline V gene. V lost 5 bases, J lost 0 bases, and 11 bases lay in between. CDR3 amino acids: CASSPDGHSGANVLTF. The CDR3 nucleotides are TGTGCCAGCAGCCCCGACGGCCACTCTGGGGCCAACGTCCTGACTTTC.

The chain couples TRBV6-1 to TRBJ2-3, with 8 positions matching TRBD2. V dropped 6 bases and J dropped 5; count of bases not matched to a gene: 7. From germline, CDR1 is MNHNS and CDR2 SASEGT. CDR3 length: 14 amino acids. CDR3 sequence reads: CASSPERGIDTQYF. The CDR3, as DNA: TGTGCCAGCAGCCCGGAGCGGGGGATAGATACGCAGTATTTT.

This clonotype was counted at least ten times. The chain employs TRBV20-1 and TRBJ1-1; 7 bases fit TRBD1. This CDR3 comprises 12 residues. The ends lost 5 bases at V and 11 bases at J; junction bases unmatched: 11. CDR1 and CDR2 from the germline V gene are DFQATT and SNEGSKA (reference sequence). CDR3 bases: TGCAGTGCTCAGGGGGAGCCGGTTGTTGCTTTCTTT. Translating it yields CSAQGEPVVAFF.

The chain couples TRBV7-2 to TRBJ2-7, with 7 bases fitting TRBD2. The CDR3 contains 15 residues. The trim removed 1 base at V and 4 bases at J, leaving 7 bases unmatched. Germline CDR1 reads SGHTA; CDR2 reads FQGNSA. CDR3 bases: TGTGCCAGCAGCTTAGTCGCAGCGGGGAAATACGAGCAGTACTTC. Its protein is CASSLVAAGKYEQYF.

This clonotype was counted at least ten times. The CDR3 here is CASSSTGDQETQYF. The DNA of the CDR3 is TGTGCCAGCAGCTCGACAGGGGACCAAGAGACCCAGTACTTC. This chain links TRBV7-9 with TRBJ2-5, with 8 bases lining up with TRBD1. Germline lookup yields CDR1 SEHNR and CDR2 FQNEAQ (reference sequence). CDR3 length: 14 amino acids. The V gene end was trimmed by 4 bases and the J gene end by 0 bases; junction bases not matched to a gene: 1. Together with reference TRBV7-9 and TRBJ2-5, the CDR3 gives the full variable domain: DTGVSQNPRHKITKRGQNVTFRCDPISEHNRLYWYRQTLGQGPEFLTYFQNEAQLEKSRLLSDRFSAERPKGSFSTLEIQRTEQGDSAMYLCASSSTGDQETQYFGPGTRLLVL.

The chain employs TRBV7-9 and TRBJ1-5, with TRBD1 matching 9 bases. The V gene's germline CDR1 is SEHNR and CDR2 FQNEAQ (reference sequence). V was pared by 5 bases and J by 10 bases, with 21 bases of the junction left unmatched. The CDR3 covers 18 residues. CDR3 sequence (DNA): TGTGCCAGCAGCCAGGCTAAAGTCGGGACAGGGTTCCGGTATCCCCAGCATTTT. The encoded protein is CASSQAKVGTGFRYPQHF.

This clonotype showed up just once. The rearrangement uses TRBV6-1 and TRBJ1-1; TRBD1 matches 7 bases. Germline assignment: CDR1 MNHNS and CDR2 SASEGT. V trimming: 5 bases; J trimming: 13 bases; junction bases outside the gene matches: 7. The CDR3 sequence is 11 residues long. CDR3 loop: CASSNRGPVFF. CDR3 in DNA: TGTGCCAGCAGTAATAGGGGGCCGGTTTTCTTT.

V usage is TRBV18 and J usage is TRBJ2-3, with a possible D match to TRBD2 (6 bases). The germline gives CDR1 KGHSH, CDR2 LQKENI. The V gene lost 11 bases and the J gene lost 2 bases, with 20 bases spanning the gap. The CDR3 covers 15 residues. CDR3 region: CASTPEAGLTDTQYF. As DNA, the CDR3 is TGTGCCTCCACCCCTGAGGCGGGACTCACAGATACGCAGTATTTT.